The sequence of this T cell receptor beta chain was determined in a study of blood T cell repertoires in COVID-19. On the study more broadly: In each case, the material was cDNA or gDNA derived from T cells, B-cell-depleted T cells, or PBMCs.

Trimming took 4 bases from V and 8 from J; bases not matched to a gene: 9. Per germline, CDR1 LNHDA and CDR2 SQIVND (reference sequence). The CDR3 has 15 residues. This clone was seen just once. Method: immunoSEQ multiplex PCR; TCRdb's copy keeps in-frame clones and lacks some. The sample shows around 160,000 clones, around 83% of them seen only once. J is TRBJ2-1 and V is TRBV19, with 9 nucleotides matching TRBD2. The receptor was derived from a woman aged 45-65 years who had been exposed to COVID-19. The sequenced material came from PBMCs or T cells enriched from blood (not recorded which). Written as DNA, the CDR3 is TGTGCCAGTAGTAGACTAGCGGACTCATCCGATGAGCAGTTCTTC. Its translation is CASSRLADSSDEQFF.